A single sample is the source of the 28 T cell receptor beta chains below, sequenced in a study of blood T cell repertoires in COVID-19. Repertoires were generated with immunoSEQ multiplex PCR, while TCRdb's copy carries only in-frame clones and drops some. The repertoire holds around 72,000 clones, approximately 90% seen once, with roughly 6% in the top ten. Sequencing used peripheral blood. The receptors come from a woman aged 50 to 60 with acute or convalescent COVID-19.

CDR3 residues: CASRDSAVDTQYF. In DNA, the CDR3 is TGCGCCAGCAGGGATAGCGCGGTAGATACGCAGTATTTT. V and J are TRBV4-3 and TRBJ2-3, with D possibly being TRBD2 (5 bases). Germline V CDR1 and CDR2: LGHNA, YSLEER. This CDR3 region has 13 residues. Trimming took off 6 bases at V and 5 bases at J, with 12 bases between the two ends.

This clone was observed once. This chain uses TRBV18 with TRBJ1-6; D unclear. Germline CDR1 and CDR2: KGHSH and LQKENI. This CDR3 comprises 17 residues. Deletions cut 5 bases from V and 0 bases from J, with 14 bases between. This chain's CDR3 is CASSSQRLSSYNSPLHF. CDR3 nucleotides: TGTGCCAGCTCATCGCAGAGGTTGAGCTCCTATAATTCACCCCTCCACTTT.

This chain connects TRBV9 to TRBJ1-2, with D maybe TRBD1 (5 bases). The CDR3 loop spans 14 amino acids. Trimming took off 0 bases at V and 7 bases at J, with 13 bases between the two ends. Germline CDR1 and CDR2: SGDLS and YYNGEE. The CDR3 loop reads CASSVGAGSSGYTF. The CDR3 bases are TGTGCCAGCAGCGTAGGGGCAGGGTCCTCTGGCTACACCTTC.

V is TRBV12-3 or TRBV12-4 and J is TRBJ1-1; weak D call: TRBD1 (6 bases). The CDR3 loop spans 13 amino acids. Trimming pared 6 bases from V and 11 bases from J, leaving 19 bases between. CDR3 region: CASSQQLTGNAFF. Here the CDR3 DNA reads TGTGCCAGCAGCCAACAACTTACAGGGAACGCTTTCTTT.

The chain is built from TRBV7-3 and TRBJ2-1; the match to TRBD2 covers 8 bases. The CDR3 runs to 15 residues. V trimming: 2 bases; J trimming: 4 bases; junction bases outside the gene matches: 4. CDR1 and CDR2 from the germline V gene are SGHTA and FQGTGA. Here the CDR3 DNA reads TGTGCCAGCAGCTTAGGGAGCGGGAGATACAATGAGCAGTTCTTC. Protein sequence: CASSLGSGRYNEQFF.

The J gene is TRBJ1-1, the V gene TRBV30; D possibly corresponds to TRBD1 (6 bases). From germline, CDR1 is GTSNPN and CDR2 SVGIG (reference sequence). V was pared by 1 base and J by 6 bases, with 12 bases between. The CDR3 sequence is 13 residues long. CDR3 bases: TGTGCCTGGAGTGACGGACAGTCGGCTGAAGCTTTCTTT. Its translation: CAWSDGQSAEAFF. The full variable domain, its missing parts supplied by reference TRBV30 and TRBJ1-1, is SQTIHQWPATLVQPVGSPLSLECTVEGTSNPNLYWYRQAAGRGLQLLFYSVGIGQISSEVPQNLSASRPQDRQFILSSKKLLLSDSGFYLCAWSDGQSAEAFFGQGTRLTVV.

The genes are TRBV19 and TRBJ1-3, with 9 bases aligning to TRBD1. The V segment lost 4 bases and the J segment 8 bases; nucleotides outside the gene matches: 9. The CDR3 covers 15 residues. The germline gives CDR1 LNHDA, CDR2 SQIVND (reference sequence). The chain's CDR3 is CASSTTGTGRHTIYF. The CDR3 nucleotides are TGTGCCAGTAGTACGACCGGGACAGGGAGACACACCATATATTTT.

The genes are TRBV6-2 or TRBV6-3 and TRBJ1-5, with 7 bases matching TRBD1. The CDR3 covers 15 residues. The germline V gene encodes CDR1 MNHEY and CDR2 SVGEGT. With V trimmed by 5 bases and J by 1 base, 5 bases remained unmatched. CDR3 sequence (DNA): TGTGCCAGCAGTCTAGACAGGGTAAGCAATCAGCCCCAGCATTTT. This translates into CASSLDRVSNQPQHF.

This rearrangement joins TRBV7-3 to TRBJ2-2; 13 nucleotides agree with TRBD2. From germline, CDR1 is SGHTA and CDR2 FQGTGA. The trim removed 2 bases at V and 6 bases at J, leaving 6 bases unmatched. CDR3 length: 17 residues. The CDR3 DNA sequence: TGTGCCAGCAGCTTACGGGGACTAGCGGGGACGGCCGGGGAGCTGTTTTTT. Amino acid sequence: CASSLRGLAGTAGELFF. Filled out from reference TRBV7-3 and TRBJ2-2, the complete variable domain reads GAGVSQTPSNKVTEKGKYVELRCDPISGHTALYWYRQSLGQGPEFLIYFQGTGAADDSGLPNDRFFAVRPEGSVSTLKIQRTERGDSAVYLCASSLRGLAGTAGELFFGEGSRLTVL.

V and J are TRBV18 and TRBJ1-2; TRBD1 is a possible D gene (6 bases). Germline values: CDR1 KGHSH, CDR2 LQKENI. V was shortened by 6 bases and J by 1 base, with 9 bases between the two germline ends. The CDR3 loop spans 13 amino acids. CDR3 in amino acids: CASSSDSNYGYTF. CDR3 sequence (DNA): TGTGCCAGCTCGTCGGACAGTAACTATGGCTACACCTTC.

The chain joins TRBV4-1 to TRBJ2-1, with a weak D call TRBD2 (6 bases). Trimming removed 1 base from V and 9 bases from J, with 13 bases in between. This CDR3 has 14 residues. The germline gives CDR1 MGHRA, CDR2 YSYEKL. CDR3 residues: CASSQGPSGGEQFF. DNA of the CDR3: TGCGCCAGCAGCCAAGGGCCCTCCGGGGGTGAGCAGTTCTTC.

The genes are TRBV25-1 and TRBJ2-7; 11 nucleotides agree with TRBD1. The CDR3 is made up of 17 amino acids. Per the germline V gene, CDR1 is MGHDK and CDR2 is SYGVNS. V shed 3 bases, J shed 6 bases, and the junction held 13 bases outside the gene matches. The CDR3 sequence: CASSDPGTGGPRGEQYF. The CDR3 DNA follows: TGTGCCAGCAGTGACCCTGGGACAGGGGGTCCAAGGGGCGAGCAGTACTTC.

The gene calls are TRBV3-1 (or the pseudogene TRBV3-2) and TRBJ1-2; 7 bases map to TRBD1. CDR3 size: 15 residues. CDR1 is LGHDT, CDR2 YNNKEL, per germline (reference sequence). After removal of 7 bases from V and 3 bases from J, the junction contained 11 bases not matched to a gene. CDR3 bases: TGTGCCAGCACCCGGGACAGTTACCGTCACTATGGCTACACCTTC. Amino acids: CASTRDSYRHYGYTF.

DNA for the CDR3: TGTGCCAGCAGTGAAAGCGGGACGGACTACGAGCAGTACTTC. Its translation is CASSESGTDYEQYF. This chain uses TRBV6-1 with TRBJ2-5, with 7 bases identical to TRBD2. The J call may be mistaken, given a closer DNA end match to TRBJ2-7. Looked up from germline, CDR1 is MNHNS and CDR2 is SASEGT. The CDR3 has 14 amino acids.

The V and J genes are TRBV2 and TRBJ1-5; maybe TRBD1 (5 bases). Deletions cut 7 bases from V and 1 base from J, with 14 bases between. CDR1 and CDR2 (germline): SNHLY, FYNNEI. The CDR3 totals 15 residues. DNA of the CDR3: TGTGCCAGCACACCGGAGGGGATAAGCAATCAGCCCCAGCATTTT. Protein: CASTPEGISNQPQHF.

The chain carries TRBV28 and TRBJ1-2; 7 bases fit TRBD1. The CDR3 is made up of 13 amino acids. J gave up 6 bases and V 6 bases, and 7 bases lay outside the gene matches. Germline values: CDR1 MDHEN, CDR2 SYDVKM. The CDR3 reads CASRSTGDHGYTF. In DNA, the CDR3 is TGTGCCAGCAGGTCAACAGGGGATCATGGCTACACCTTC.

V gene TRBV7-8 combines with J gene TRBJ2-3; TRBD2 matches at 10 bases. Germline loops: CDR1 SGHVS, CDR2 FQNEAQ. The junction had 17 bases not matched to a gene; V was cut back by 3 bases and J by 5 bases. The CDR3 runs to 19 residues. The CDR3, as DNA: TGTGCCAGCAGCTTGACTGTGTTAGCGAAGCTAGCGGGAGTAGATACGCAGTATTTT. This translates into CASSLTVLAKLAGVDTQYF.

The CDR3 DNA sequence: TGTGCCAGCAGCTTAGGGACAGCTAACTATGGCTACACCTTC. Translation: CASSLGTANYGYTF. The gene calls are TRBV7-9 and TRBJ1-2; a possible D gene is TRBD1 (6 bases). The CDR3 totals 14 residues. Germline CDR1 SEHNR, CDR2 FQNEAQ (reference sequence). Trimming took off 1 base at V and 0 bases at J, with 6 bases between the two ends.

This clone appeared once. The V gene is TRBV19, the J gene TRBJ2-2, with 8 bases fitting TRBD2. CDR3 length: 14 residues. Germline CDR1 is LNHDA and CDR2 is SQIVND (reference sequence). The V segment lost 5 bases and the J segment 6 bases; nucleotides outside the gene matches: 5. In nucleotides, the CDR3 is TGTGCCAGTAGTCACCCCGGGGGGGCCGGGGAGCTGTTTTTT. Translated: CASSHPGGAGELFF.

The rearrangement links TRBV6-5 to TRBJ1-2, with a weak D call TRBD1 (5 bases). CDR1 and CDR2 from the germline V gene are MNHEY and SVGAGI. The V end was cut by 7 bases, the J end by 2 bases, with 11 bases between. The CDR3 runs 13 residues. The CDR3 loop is CASTNGGNYGYTF. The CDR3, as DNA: TGTGCCAGCACCAACGGGGGGAACTATGGCTACACCTTC.

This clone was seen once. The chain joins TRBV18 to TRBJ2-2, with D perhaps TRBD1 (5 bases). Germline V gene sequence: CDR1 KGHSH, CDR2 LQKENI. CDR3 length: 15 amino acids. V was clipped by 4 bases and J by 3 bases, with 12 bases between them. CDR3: CASSQGPGYTGELFF. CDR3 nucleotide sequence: TGTGCCAGCTCACAGGGGCCCGGATACACCGGGGAGCTGTTTTTT.

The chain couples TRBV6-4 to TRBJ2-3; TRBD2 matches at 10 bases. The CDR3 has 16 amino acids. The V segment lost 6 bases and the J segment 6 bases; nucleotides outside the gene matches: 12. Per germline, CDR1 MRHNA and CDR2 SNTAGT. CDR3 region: CASSASGGFGGDTQYF. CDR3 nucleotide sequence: TGTGCCAGCAGCGCTAGCGGGGGTTTTGGTGGGGATACGCAGTATTTT.

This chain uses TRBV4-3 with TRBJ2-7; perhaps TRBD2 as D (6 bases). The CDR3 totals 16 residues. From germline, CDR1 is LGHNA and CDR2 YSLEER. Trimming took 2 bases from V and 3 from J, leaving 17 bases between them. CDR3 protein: CASSQSFPDYYYEQYF. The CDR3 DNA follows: TGCGCCAGCAGCCAATCATTCCCGGACTATTACTACGAGCAGTACTTC.

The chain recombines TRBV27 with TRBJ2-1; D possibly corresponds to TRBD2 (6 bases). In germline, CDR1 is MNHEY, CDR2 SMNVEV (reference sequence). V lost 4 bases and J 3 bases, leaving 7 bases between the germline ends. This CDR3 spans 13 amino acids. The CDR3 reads CASSWGDYNEQFF. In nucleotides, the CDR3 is TGTGCCAGCAGTTGGGGGGACTACAATGAGCAGTTCTTC.

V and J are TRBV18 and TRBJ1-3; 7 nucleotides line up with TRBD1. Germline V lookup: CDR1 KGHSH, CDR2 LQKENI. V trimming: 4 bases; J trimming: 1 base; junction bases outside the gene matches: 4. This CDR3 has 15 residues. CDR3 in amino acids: CASSRQGISGNTIYF. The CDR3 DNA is TGTGCCAGCTCACGACAGGGAATTTCTGGAAACACCATATATTTT.

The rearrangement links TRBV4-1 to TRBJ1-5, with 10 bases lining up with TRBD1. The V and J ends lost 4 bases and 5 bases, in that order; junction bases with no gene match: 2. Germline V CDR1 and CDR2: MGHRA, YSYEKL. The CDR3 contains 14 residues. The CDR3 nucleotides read TGCGCCAGCAGCCGGACAGGGGGGGATCAGCCCCAGCATTTT. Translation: CASSRTGGDQPQHF.

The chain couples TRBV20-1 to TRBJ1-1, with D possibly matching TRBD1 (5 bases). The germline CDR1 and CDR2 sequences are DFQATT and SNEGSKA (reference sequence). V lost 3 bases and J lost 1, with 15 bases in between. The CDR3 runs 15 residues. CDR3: CSASNPQGGNTEAFF. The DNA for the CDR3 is TGCAGTGCTAGTAATCCGCAGGGAGGGAACACTGAAGCTTTCTTT.

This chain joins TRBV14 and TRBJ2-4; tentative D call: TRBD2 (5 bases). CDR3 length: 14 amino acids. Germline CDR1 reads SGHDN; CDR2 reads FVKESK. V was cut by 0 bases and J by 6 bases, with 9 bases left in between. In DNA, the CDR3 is TGTGCCAGCAGCCAAGATTTAGCGAGAAACATTCAGTACTTC. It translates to CASSQDLARNIQYF.